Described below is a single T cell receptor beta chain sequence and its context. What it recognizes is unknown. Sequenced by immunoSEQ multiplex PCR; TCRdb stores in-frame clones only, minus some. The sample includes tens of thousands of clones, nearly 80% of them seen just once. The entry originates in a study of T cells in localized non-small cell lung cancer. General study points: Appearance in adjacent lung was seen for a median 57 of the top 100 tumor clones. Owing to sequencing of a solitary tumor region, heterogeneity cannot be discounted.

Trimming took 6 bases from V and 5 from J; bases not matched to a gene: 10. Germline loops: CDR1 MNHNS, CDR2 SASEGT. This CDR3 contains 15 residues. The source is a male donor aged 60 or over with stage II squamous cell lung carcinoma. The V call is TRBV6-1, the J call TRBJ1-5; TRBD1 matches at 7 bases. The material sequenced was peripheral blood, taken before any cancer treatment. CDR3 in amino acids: CASSLRGGPYQPQHF. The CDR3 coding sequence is TGTGCCAGCAGCCTCCGAGGGGGCCCCTATCAGCCCCAGCATTTT.